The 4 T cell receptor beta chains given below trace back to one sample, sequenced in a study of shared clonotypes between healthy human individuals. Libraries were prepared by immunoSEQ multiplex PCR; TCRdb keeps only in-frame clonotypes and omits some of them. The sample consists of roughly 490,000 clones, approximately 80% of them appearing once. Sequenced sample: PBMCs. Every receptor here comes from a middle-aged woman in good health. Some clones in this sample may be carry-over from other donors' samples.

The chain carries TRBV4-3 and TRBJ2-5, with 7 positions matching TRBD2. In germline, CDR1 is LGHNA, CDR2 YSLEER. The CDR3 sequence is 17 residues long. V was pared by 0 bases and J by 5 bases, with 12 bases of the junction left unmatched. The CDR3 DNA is TGCGCCAGCAGCCAAGATCGTCAAACTAGCGCCCCGGAGACCCAGTACTTC. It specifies CASSQDRQTSAPETQYF.

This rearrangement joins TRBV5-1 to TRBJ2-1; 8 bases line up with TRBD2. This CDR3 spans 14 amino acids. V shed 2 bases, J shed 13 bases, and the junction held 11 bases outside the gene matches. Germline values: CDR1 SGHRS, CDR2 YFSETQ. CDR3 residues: CASSLGTRNENQFF. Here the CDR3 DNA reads TGCGCCAGCAGCTTAGGGACTAGAAACGAAAACCAGTTCTTC.

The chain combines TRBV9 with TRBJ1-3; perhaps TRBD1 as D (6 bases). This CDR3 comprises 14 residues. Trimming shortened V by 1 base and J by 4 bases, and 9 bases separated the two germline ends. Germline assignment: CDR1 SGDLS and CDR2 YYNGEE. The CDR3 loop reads CASSVRGQGNTIYF. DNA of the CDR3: TGTGCCAGCAGCGTACGGGGACAAGGAAACACCATATATTTT. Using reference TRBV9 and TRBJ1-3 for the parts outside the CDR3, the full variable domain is DSGVTQTPKHLITATGQRVTLRCSPRSGDLSVYWYQQSLDQGLQFLIQYYNGEERAKGNILERFSAQQFPDLHSELNLSSLELGDSALYFCASSVRGQGNTIYFGEGSWLTVV.

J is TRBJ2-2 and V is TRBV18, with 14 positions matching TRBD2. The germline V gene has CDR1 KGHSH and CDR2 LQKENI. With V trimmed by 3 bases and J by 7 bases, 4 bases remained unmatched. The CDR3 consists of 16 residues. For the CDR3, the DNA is TGTGCCAGCTCACCTAGGACTAGCGGGAGGAGCGGGGAGCTGTTTTTT. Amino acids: CASSPRTSGRSGELFF.